This TCR beta chain was sequenced during a study of blood T cell repertoires in COVID-19. About the research overall: The United States, Italy and Spain were the sources of the acute and convalescent COVID-19 samples.

Seattle cases were enrolled at active infection and followed longitudinally. Assay: immunoSEQ multiplex PCR; the TCRdb copy retains only in-frame clones and omits some. The table lists fewer than 40,000 clones, about 85% of them singletons, with 3% to 3.5% in the top ten. CDR1 and CDR2 from the germline V gene are SNHLY and FYNNEI. This CDR3 is built from 14 residues. Germline trimming cut 6 bases from V and 8 bases from J; bases unmatched to any gene: 4. This chain links TRBV2 with TRBJ1-6; 10 positions match TRBD1. The sequence was obtained from a man in his 70s with COVID-19, enrolled during active disease. What was sequenced was peripheral blood. The DNA for the CDR3 is TGTGCCAGCAGCGAGGACAGGGGGTATTCACCCCTCCACTTT. This sequence encodes CASSEDRGYSPLHF.